This passage covers 24 T cell receptor beta chains from one sample sequenced in a study of T-cell reconstitution after alpha-beta-depleted transplantation in children. TCRbeta library construction was performed incorporating unique molecular identifiers. One entry per CDR3 protein, called by TCRdb with MiXCR from the PCR reads. The table records approximately 290,000 distinct CDR3 sequences, around 10% of them present only once. This specimen consisted of peripheral blood, obtained 180 days after TCRalphabeta/CD19-depleted stem cell transplant. The receptors come from a male patient between 2 and 10 years old who had a stem cell transplant for chronic granulomatous disease, so the T cells may come from the graft donor.

This clonotype was seen at least ten times. This chain joins TRBV27 and TRBJ1-5, with TRBD1 as a possible D gene (6 bases). CDR1 and CDR2 (germline): MNHEY, SMNVEV (reference sequence). The CDR3 is made up of 16 amino acids. With 5 bases removed from V and 1 base from J, the gap between germline ends came to 15 bases. CDR3 nucleotides: TGTGCCAGCAGTGGAGCAGGGGCCCTGAGCAATCAGCCCCAGCATTTT. Translated, it gives CASSGAGALSNQPQHF.

This clonotype has a count of ten or more. The chain carries TRBV7-3 and TRBJ2-5; TRBD2 might be the D (5 bases). V lost 5 bases and J 2 bases, leaving 15 bases between the germline ends. This CDR3 has 15 amino acids. The germline CDR1 and CDR2 sequences are SGHTA and FQGTGA. CDR3 amino acids: CASSPTYGDQETQYF. In DNA, the CDR3 is TGTGCCAGCAGCCCTACCTACGGGGATCAAGAGACCCAGTACTTC. Full variable domain (missing parts from reference TRBV7-3 and TRBJ2-5): GAGVSQTPSNKVTEKGKYVELRCDPISGHTALYWYRQSLGQGPEFLIYFQGTGAADDSGLPNDRFFAVRPEGSVSTLKIQRTERGDSAVYLCASSPTYGDQETQYFGPGTRLLVL.

The table lists this clonotype with many counts. The chain has TRBV9 and TRBJ1-1, with 7 bases identical to TRBD1. J lost 2 bases, V lost 0 bases, and 4 bases had no gene match. From germline, CDR1 is SGDLS and CDR2 YYNGEE. The CDR3 totals 15 residues. In DNA form, the CDR3 reads TGTGCCAGCAGCGTAGGACAGGGAAGAAACACTGAAGCTTTCTTT. Protein: CASSVGQGRNTEAFF.

This clonotype showed up many times. CDR3 in amino acids: CAIRGTGPSYNEQFF. The DNA for the CDR3 is TGTGCCATCAGGGGGACTGGGCCCTCCTACAATGAGCAGTTCTTC. V usage is TRBV10-3 and J usage is TRBJ2-1; maybe TRBD2 (6 bases). Looked up from germline, CDR1 is ENHRY and CDR2 is SYGVKD. V gave up 6 bases and J gave up 0 bases, with 12 bases separating them. The CDR3 has 15 residues.

The chain is built from TRBV28 and TRBJ2-2, with 8 bases lining up with TRBD2. The J segment lost 2 bases and the V segment lost 3 bases, leaving 5 bases of the junction unmatched. There are 16 residues in the CDR3. Germline V lookup: CDR1 MDHEN, CDR2 SYDVKM. The CDR3, as DNA: TGTGCCAGCAGTTTCTACCTAGCGGGTAACACCGGGGAGCTGTTTTTT. Translating gives CASSFYLAGNTGELFF.

The sample holds many counts of this clonotype. The chain couples TRBV10-3 to TRBJ2-6; either TRBD1 or TRBD2 may supply D (6 bases each). The CDR3 length is 15 residues. The germline CDR1 and CDR2 sequences are ENHRY and SYGVKD. Trimming removed 3 bases from V and 4 bases from J, with 10 bases in between. CDR3 DNA sequence: TGTGCCATCAGTGACCGGGGGCTAGGGGCCAACGTCCTGACTTTC. Amino acids: CAISDRGLGANVLTF.

Remarks on this clonotype: An end of the junction does not agree with germline; a read error may underlie this. V gene TRBV28 combines with J gene TRBJ1-2, with 9 bases lining up with TRBD1. Looked up from germline, CDR1 is MDHEN and CDR2 is SYDVKM. The CDR3 is made up of 14 amino acids. The DNA for the CDR3 is TGTGCCAGCAGTTTGCCACAGGGGGCTGATGGCTACCCCTTC. This sequence encodes CASSLPQGADGYPF.

The chain links TRBV6-4 to TRBJ2-4; 8 bases map to TRBD1. The length of the CDR3 is 19 residues. Germline trimming cut 6 bases from V and 0 bases from J; bases unmatched to any gene: 16. The germline V gene encodes CDR1 MRHNA and CDR2 SNTAGT. CDR3 nucleotides: TGTGCCAGCAGCCCCCGTTGGAACACAGGGGGGATAGCCAAAAACATTCAGTACTTC. Translating it yields CASSPRWNTGGIAKNIQYF.

This clonotype was seen repeatedly, ten times or more. J is TRBJ2-7 and V is TRBV24-1; possible D gene TRBD1, 6 bases. Germline CDR1 and CDR2: KGHDR and SFDVKD. V gave up 3 bases and J gave up 3 bases, with 17 bases separating them. CDR3 size: 16 residues. This CDR3 reads CATSDRWDKVYYEQYF. CDR3 in DNA: TGTGCCACCAGTGATCGATGGGACAAAGTATACTACGAGCAGTACTTC.

This clonotype came up many times. The chain uses TRBV29-1 and TRBJ1-5, with TRBD1 as a possible D gene (6 bases). Germline values: CDR1 SQVTM, CDR2 ANQGSEA. There are 15 residues in the CDR3. Trimming shortened V by 8 bases and J by 6 bases, and 23 bases separated the two germline ends. The CDR3 loop reads CSPLQGGGIGQPQHF. CDR3 sequence (DNA): TGCAGCCCACTCCAAGGGGGGGGGATAGGTCAGCCCCAGCATTTT.

CDR3 residues: CASSLSTGWGYTF. The CDR3 DNA follows: TGTGCCAGCAGTTTATCCACAGGATGGGGCTACACCTTC. The chain has TRBV12-3 or TRBV12-4 and TRBJ1-2; TRBD1 might be the D (5 bases). There are 13 residues in the CDR3. Trimming took off 2 bases at V and 8 bases at J, with 12 bases between the two ends.

This clonotype has a count of ten or more. The rearrangement joins TRBV4-3 to TRBJ1-5, with unresolved D. The ends were cut back, 0 bases at V and 0 bases at J, with 9 bases in the middle. The CDR3 is 16 amino acids. Germline V CDR1 and CDR2: LGHNA, YSLEER. In DNA, the CDR3 is TGCGCCAGCAGCCAAGATCTTCTTCGTAGCAATCAGCCCCAGCATTTT. Translated: CASSQDLLRSNQPQHF.

This clonotype showed up many times. The rearrangement uses TRBV20-1 and TRBJ1-5; 9 bases agree with TRBD1. V shed 3 bases, J shed 7 bases, and the junction held 10 bases outside the gene matches. This CDR3 spans 15 amino acids. CDR1 is DFQATT, CDR2 SNEGSKA, per germline (reference sequence). CDR3 nucleotide sequence: TGCAGTGCTAGGGCACAGGGGGCGGTTCCGCAGCCCCAGCATTTT. Encoded protein: CSARAQGAVPQPQHF.

This clonotype has a count of ten or more. The rearrangement uses TRBV12-3 or TRBV12-4 and TRBJ2-5, with TRBD1 matching over 9 bases. The CDR3 is 14 residues long. V gave up 5 bases and J gave up 5 bases; unmatched junction bases: 6. The CDR3 nucleotides read TGTGCCAGCAGTCAAGGGGACAGGGCCGAGACCCAGTACTTC. This translates into CASSQGDRAETQYF.

The sample holds many counts of this clonotype. The chain links TRBV5-6 to TRBJ2-5, with 12 bases that match TRBD2. The J segment lost 5 bases and the V segment lost 3 bases, leaving 5 bases of the junction unmatched. Germline V gene data show CDR1 as SGHDT and CDR2 as YYEEEE. The CDR3 consists of 15 residues. For the CDR3, the DNA is TGTGCCAGCAGCTCCCTAGCGGGAGGGCGCGAGACCCAGTACTTC. Translating it yields CASSSLAGGRETQYF.

Ten or more counts support this clonotype. The CDR3 DNA sequence: TGCAGTGCTGACGGACTAGCGGGAGGCGAAGAGACCCAGTACTTC. This translates into CSADGLAGGEETQYF. This chain uses TRBV20-1 with TRBJ2-5; TRBD2 matches at 14 bases. CDR1 DFQATT and CDR2 SNEGSKA come from the germline V gene (reference sequence). CDR3 length: 15 residues. The junction had 5 bases not matched to a gene; V was cut back by 5 bases and J by 3 bases.

This clonotype occurred many times. The rearrangement joins TRBV5-1 to TRBJ1-2; tentatively, D is TRBD1 (5 bases). From germline, CDR1 is SGHRS and CDR2 YFSETQ. This CDR3 is 15 amino acids long. The germline V and J ends were trimmed by 1 base and 3 bases, with 13 bases remaining between them. CDR3 DNA sequence: TGCGCCAGCAGCTTGCTCGGGACCGAATACTATGGCTACACCTTC. This sequence encodes CASSLLGTEYYGYTF.

This clonotype was picked up many times. The chain combines TRBV20-1 with TRBJ1-1; D possibly corresponds to TRBD1 (6 bases). Between the trimmed V and J ends, which lost 6 bases and 0 bases, there was a span of 11 bases. This CDR3 has 13 amino acids. Germline V CDR1 and CDR2: DFQATT, SNEGSKA (reference sequence). CDR3 protein: CSALDRMNTEAFF. The CDR3 DNA reads TGCAGTGCCCTAGACAGGATGAACACTGAAGCTTTCTTT.

This clonotype was found many times. The CDR3 is CASSQVPSGILSYNEQFF. CDR3 DNA: TGCGCCAGCAGCCAAGTCCCTAGCGGGATTCTCTCCTACAATGAGCAGTTCTTC. The chain combines TRBV4-3 with TRBJ2-1; 9 bases map to TRBD2. V trimming: 1 base; J trimming: 0 bases; junction bases outside the gene matches: 7. Germline V gene sequence: CDR1 LGHNA, CDR2 YSLEER. The CDR3 loop spans 18 amino acids.

This clonotype has a count of ten or more. The chain has TRBV5-1 and TRBJ2-1, with D perhaps TRBD2 (6 bases). The CDR3 consists of 15 residues. Trimming left V 0 bases short and J 5 bases short, with 12 bases between. Looked up from germline, CDR1 is SGHRS and CDR2 is YFSETQ. CDR3 nucleotides: TGCGCCAGCAGCTTGGGTGGCGGGGCCAACAATGAGCAGTTCTTC. Protein: CASSLGGGANNEQFF.

This clonotype came up many times. This chain connects TRBV12-3 or TRBV12-4 to TRBJ2-5, with a weak D call TRBD2 (7 bases). V was clipped by 3 bases and J by 5 bases, with 10 bases between them. The CDR3 runs 13 residues. The CDR3 coding sequence is TGTGCCAGCAGTTTCGGGGGGCACGAGACCCAGTACTTC. This translates into CASSFGGHETQYF.

This clonotype was counted many times. The genes are TRBV20-1 and TRBJ2-7; D remains ambiguous. Germline V CDR1 and CDR2: DFQATT, SNEGSKA (reference sequence). This CDR3 region has 13 residues. The ends were cut back, 1 base at V and 4 bases at J, with 11 bases in the middle. The CDR3 DNA reads as TGCAGTGCTAGAGGTCCAGAGCCTTACGAGCAGTACTTC. This translates into CSARGPEPYEQYF.

This clonotype was recorded at least ten times. The J gene is TRBJ2-7, the V gene TRBV12-3 or TRBV12-4, with D tentatively TRBD2 (5 bases). This CDR3 has 14 amino acids. Trimming cost V 8 bases and J 2 bases, with 16 bases left between them. The CDR3 DNA follows: TGTGCCAGCTCACCCTTGGACGGGGCCTACGAGCAGTACTTC. As protein: CASSPLDGAYEQYF.

Notes on this clonotype: A much larger clonotype is one base distant, so this may be a read error. The V call is TRBV4-3, the J call TRBJ2-1; TRBD2 matches 12 bases. The CDR3 has 17 amino acids. Germline V gene lookup returns CDR1 LGHNA and CDR2 YSLEER. The CDR3 nucleotides are TGCGCCAGCAGCCCTCGGACTAGCGGGGTATCTTACAATGAGCAGCTCTTC. It specifies CASSPRTSGVSYNEQLF.